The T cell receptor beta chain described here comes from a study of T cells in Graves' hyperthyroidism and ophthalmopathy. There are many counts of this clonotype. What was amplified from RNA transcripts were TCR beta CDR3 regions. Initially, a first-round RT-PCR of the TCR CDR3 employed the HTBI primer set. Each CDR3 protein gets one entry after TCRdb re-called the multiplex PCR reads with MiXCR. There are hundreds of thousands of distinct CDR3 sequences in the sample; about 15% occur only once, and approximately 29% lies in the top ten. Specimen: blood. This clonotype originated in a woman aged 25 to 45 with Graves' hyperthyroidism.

CDR3 protein: CASTTGPMNTEAFF. CDR3 sequence (DNA): TGTGCCAGCACCACAGGACCTATGAACACTGAAGCTTTCTTT. V gene TRBV28 combines with J gene TRBJ1-1, with D tentatively TRBD1 (5 bases). The V end lost 7 bases, the J end lost 0 bases, and 12 bases lay between the germline ends. Germline V lookup: CDR1 MDHEN, CDR2 SYDVKM. The CDR3 totals 14 residues.